The 26 T cell receptor beta chains presented below share a single source sample, sequenced in a study of graft-versus-host responses after intestinal transplantation (dated by TCRdb to the early 2020s). Receptor libraries were prepared by the immunoSEQ multiplex PCR assay. TCRdb mirrors the immuneACCESS table, restricted to in-frame sequences. Some clones are absent from its copies; in checked studies, under half trace to an unresolved V gene, and the reason for the others is unknown. This sample is represented by just over 20,000 clones; roughly 89% of them were singletons. The ten biggest clones cover roughly 5% of the sample. Material: PBMCs, obtained about 69 days after intestinal transplantation. The receptors derive from a human patient who received an intestinal transplant, so some T cells may come from the graft donor.

This chain connects TRBV19 to TRBJ1-5, with a possible D match to TRBD1 (6 bases). The CDR3 is made up of 18 amino acids. The germline V and J ends were trimmed by 3 bases and 0 bases, with 18 bases remaining between them. Germline assignment: CDR1 LNHDA and CDR2 SQIVND (reference sequence). In DNA, the CDR3 is TGTGCCAGTAGTATTTGGGGGGCAGGCCTTTATAGCAATCAGCCCCAGCATTTT. This codes for CASSIWGAGLYSNQPQHF.

This chain links TRBV7-2 with TRBJ2-1; D not resolved. The V end was cut by 4 bases, the J end by 9 bases, with 13 bases between. Germline V gene lookup returns CDR1 SGHTA and CDR2 FQGNSA. The length of the CDR3 is 13 residues. CDR3 region: CASSSTRISEQFF. The CDR3 DNA sequence: TGTGCCAGCAGCTCCACCAGGATTAGTGAGCAGTTCTTC.

A few counts support this clone. CDR3 sequence reads: CASSLDRANYGYTF. The CDR3 DNA reads as TGCGCCAGCAGTCTGGACAGGGCAAACTATGGCTACACCTTC. The chain recombines TRBV4-3 with TRBJ1-2; 8 positions agree with TRBD1. From germline, CDR1 is LGHNA and CDR2 YSLEER. V trimming: 6 bases; J trimming: 2 bases; junction bases outside the gene matches: 5. The CDR3 consists of 14 residues.

The chain has TRBV6-1 and TRBJ1-2, with 10 bases fitting TRBD1. Germline trimming cut 1 base from V and 11 bases from J; bases unmatched to any gene: 13. The germline V gene encodes CDR1 MNHNS and CDR2 SASEGT. The CDR3 consists of 16 residues. In DNA form, the CDR3 reads TGTGCCAGCAGTGAAGATCGGGACAGGGGACATGATACTTACACCTTC. As protein: CASSEDRDRGHDTYTF.

This clone appeared a single time. The chain is built from TRBV4-3 and TRBJ1-2; D remains ambiguous. The CDR3 covers 15 residues. Germline V gene data show CDR1 as LGHNA and CDR2 as YSLEER. V lost 0 bases to trimming and J lost 2 bases, with 10 bases between them. This CDR3 is CASSQDRSTNYGYTF. The CDR3, as DNA: TGCGCCAGCAGCCAAGATCGATCAACAAACTATGGCTACACCTTC.

This rearrangement joins TRBV4-3 to TRBJ1-3; TRBD1 aligns across 8 bases. There are 14 residues in the CDR3. In germline, CDR1 is LGHNA, CDR2 YSLEER. J lost 4 bases, V lost 5 bases, and 4 bases had no gene match. Written as DNA, the CDR3 is TGCGCCAGCAGCGAGGGGACAGGAGGAAACACCATATATTTT. Protein sequence: CASSEGTGGNTIYF.

V and J are TRBV4-3 and TRBJ2-5, with TRBD2 matching over 12 bases. The V segment lost 1 base and the J segment 0 bases; nucleotides outside the gene matches: 3. CDR3 size: 17 residues. Per germline, CDR1 LGHNA and CDR2 YSLEER. CDR3 sequence reads: CASSQGLAGANQETQYF. The CDR3 nucleotides are TGCGCCAGCAGCCAAGGACTAGCGGGGGCGAACCAAGAGACCCAGTACTTC.

The chain combines TRBV7-2 with TRBJ2-5, with 9 bases identical to TRBD1. Germline V gives CDR1 SGHTA, CDR2 FQGNSA. Losses at the gene ends were 1 base for V and 4 bases for J; bases not matched to a gene: 7. The length of the CDR3 is 16 residues. The CDR3 spells CASSLGSGQGRETQYF. The DNA of the CDR3 is TGTGCCAGCAGCTTAGGTTCTGGACAGGGGAGAGAGACCCAGTACTTC.

The rearrangement joins TRBV21-1 to TRBJ2-1. TRBV21-1 is shown as a pseudogene. The CDR3 sequence is 13 residues long. CDR3 protein: CASIRGGGNEQFF. The CDR3 DNA reads TGTGCCAGCATACGGGGCGGTGGAAATGAGCAGTTCTTC.

This chain uses TRBV9 with TRBJ2-2; D is unresolved. CDR3 length equals 13 residues. The V end lost 0 bases, the J end lost 5 bases, and 5 bases lay between the germline ends. Germline V gene sequence: CDR1 SGDLS, CDR2 YYNGEE. CDR3 region: CASSVGSTGELFF. The CDR3 region has the DNA TGTGCCAGCAGCGTAGGTTCGACCGGGGAGCTGTTTTTT.

The sample holds one count of this clone. The chain uses TRBV4-1 and TRBJ1-2; no reliable D call. Trimming took off 1 base at V and 3 bases at J, with 18 bases between the two ends. Germline assignment: CDR1 MGHRA and CDR2 YSYEKL. The CDR3 spans 17 residues. CDR3 coding DNA: TGCGCCAGCAGCCAAGCAGCCCCTCCCCCAAAGGACTATGGCTACACCTTC. Translating gives CASSQAAPPPKDYGYTF.

V gene TRBV19 combines with J gene TRBJ1-2, with 8 bases fitting TRBD1. J gave up 4 bases and V 4 bases, and 5 bases lay outside the gene matches. CDR3 length: 14 residues. Germline V lookup: CDR1 LNHDA, CDR2 SQIVND (reference sequence). The CDR3 loop reads CASSTGQGSYGYTF. The CDR3 DNA reads TGTGCCAGTAGTACAGGACAGGGCAGCTATGGCTACACCTTC.

The rearrangement uses TRBV4-1 and TRBJ2-7, with no clear D. This CDR3 is 13 amino acids long. CDR1 is MGHRA and CDR2 is YSYEKL in the germline V gene. The germline V and J ends were trimmed by 1 base and 4 bases, with 8 bases remaining between them. The CDR3 DNA reads as TGCGCCAGCAGCCAAGCTATATCTTACGAGCAGTACTTC. Translated, it gives CASSQAISYEQYF.

The chain couples TRBV7-9 to TRBJ1-1, with TRBD1 as a possible D gene (5 bases). Looked up from germline, CDR1 is SEHNR and CDR2 is FQNEAQ (reference sequence). Trimming removed 4 bases from V and 3 bases from J, with 12 bases in between. The length of the CDR3 is 14 residues. The CDR3 here is CASSSSTGDTEAFF. In nucleotides, the CDR3 is TGTGCCAGCAGCTCGTCAACAGGCGACACTGAAGCTTTCTTT.

V gene TRBV2 combines with J gene TRBJ1-1, with D tentatively TRBD1 (5 bases). This CDR3 is built from 11 residues. Germline-derived CDR1 and CDR2 are SNHLY and FYNNEI. The CDR3: CSSPGKIEAFF. For the CDR3, the DNA is TGTTCTTCCCCAGGGAAGATTGAAGCTTTCTTT.

The chain couples TRBV4-3 to TRBJ2-7, with 11 bases that match TRBD1. There are 16 residues in the CDR3. Germline V gives CDR1 LGHNA, CDR2 YSLEER. V shed 1 base, J shed 3 bases, and the junction held 5 bases outside the gene matches. The CDR3 DNA reads TGCGCCAGCAGCCAAGGGGGGACAGGGGGACGCTACGAGCAGTACTTC. Its protein is CASSQGGTGGRYEQYF.

The chain carries TRBV5-1 and TRBJ2-1, with 10 nucleotides matching TRBD2. This CDR3 is built from 13 residues. Germline loops: CDR1 SGHRS, CDR2 YFSETQ. With V trimmed by 10 bases and J by 10 bases, 11 bases remained unmatched. The CDR3 sequence is CASRLAGATEQFF. CDR3 coding DNA: TGCGCCTCCAGACTAGCGGGCGCTACAGAGCAGTTCTTC.

The genes are TRBV11-2 and TRBJ1-2; 7 bases agree with TRBD1. This CDR3 is built from 15 residues. Germline V gene lookup returns CDR1 SGHAT and CDR2 FQNNGV. The junction had 12 bases not matched to a gene; V was cut back by 5 bases and J by 6 bases. CDR3 DNA: TGTGCCAGCAGCCCATGGCGACAGGGCGGAGATGGCTACACCTTC. It encodes CASSPWRQGGDGYTF.

The rearrangement uses TRBV7-2 and TRBJ2-5, with TRBD1 matching 7 bases. V was clipped by 4 bases and J by 1 base; unmatched bases: 6. The germline V gene encodes CDR1 SGHTA and CDR2 FQGNSA. The CDR3 spans 15 residues. In DNA form, the CDR3 reads TGTGCCAGCAGCTCAACAGGGGACCTCCAAGAGACCCAGTACTTC. Translated: CASSSTGDLQETQYF.

This sequence joins TRBV10-2 and TRBJ2-5; D uncertain. The DNA end lines up better with TRBJ2-7; the J call may be wrong. The CDR3 length is 14 residues. In germline, CDR1 is WSHSY, CDR2 SAAADI. As DNA, the CDR3 is TGCGCCAGCAGTGAGTCACACAGAGGCTACGAGCAGTACTTC. It translates to CASSESHRGYEQYF.

The chain links TRBV4-3 to TRBJ1-1; perhaps TRBD1 as D (5 bases). Germline V CDR1 and CDR2: LGHNA, YSLEER. This CDR3 region has 14 residues. V was cut by 1 base and J by 1 base, with 7 bases left in between. CDR3 region: CASSQGQGNTEAFF. The CDR3 nucleotides read TGCGCCAGCAGCCAAGGGCAGGGGAACACTGAAGCTTTCTTT.

The gene calls are TRBV15 and TRBJ2-7, with TRBD1 identical over 12 bases. Per the germline V gene, CDR1 is LNHNV and CDR2 is YYDKDF (reference sequence). The CDR3 length is 21 residues. V gave up 4 bases and J gave up 5 bases; unmatched junction bases: 24. The CDR3 nucleotides are TGTGCCACCAGCAACCAAGATTTGGGATACCGGGACAGGGGGCGCGTCAACGAGCAGTACTTC. Protein product: CATSNQDLGYRDRGRVNEQYF.

V and J are TRBV19 and TRBJ2-5, with 12 nucleotides matching TRBD2. This CDR3 has 13 amino acids. V shed 5 bases and J 7 bases; nucleotides not matched to a gene: 2. Germline CDR1 LNHDA, CDR2 SQIVND (reference sequence). The CDR3 DNA follows: TGTGCCAGTAGTGAACTAGCGGGGGGGACCCAGTACTTC. This gives the protein CASSELAGGTQYF.

Here the CDR3 DNA reads TGCGCCAGCAGCCAAGAGTTAGGATTCAGCTCCTACGAGCAGTACTTC. Its protein is CASSQELGFSSYEQYF. The rearrangement uses TRBV4-3 and TRBJ2-7; D gene uncertain. The ends were cut back, 0 bases at V and 0 bases at J, with 12 bases in the middle. Germline values: CDR1 LGHNA, CDR2 YSLEER. This CDR3 spans 16 amino acids.

This clone occurred once. The genes are TRBV5-1 and TRBJ2-1, with a possible D match to TRBD2 (5 bases). Deletions cut 1 base from V and 9 bases from J, with 11 bases between. Germline V gene data show CDR1 as SGHRS and CDR2 as YFSETQ. The CDR3 consists of 13 residues. The CDR3 nucleotides read TGCGCCAGCAGCTTGATAGGTGGGAGTGAGCAGTTCTTC. Protein sequence: CASSLIGGSEQFF.

The chain is built from TRBV18 and TRBJ2-7; no definite D call. The CDR3 runs 12 residues. Germline values: CDR1 KGHSH, CDR2 LQKENI. The V and J ends lost 3 bases and 2 bases respectively, with 5 bases between them. CDR3 DNA: TGTGCCAGCTCACCCACTACCTACGAGCAGTACTTC. Translating it yields CASSPTTYEQYF.